This TCR beta chain was recovered during a study of blood T cell repertoires in COVID-19. TCRdb's copy holds only in-frame clones and misses some; the assay was immunoSEQ multiplex PCR. Here the sample spans approximately 110,000 clones, nearly 85% being singletons. CDR3 length: 14 amino acids. In germline, CDR1 is SQVTM, CDR2 ANQGSEA. V was pared by 3 bases and J by 2 bases, with 11 bases between. The material sequenced was peripheral blood. The TCR sequence derives from a woman between 50 and 59 years old with acute or convalescent COVID-19. The V gene is TRBV29-1, the J gene TRBJ1-3; a possible D gene is TRBD1 (5 bases). CDR3 region: CSVDGGLTGNTIYF. For the CDR3, the DNA is TGCAGCGTTGATGGGGGACTCACTGGAAACACCATATATTTT.